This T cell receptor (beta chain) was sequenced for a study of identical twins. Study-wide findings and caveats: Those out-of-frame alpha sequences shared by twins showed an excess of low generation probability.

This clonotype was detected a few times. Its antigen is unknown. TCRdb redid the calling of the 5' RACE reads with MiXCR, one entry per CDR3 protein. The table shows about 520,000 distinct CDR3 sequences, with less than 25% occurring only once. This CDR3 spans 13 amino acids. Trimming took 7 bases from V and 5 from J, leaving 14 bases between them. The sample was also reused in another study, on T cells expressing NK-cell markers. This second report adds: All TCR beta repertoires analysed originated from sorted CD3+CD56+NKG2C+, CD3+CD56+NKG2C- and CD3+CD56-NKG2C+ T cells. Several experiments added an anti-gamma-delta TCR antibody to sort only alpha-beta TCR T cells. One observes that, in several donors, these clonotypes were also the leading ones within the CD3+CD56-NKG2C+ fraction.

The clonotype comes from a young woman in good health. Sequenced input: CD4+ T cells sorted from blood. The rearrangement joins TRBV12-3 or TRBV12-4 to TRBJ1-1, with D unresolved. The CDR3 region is CASKRGPPTEAFF. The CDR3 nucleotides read TGTGCCAGCAAACGAGGCCCCCCGACTGAAGCTTTCTTT.